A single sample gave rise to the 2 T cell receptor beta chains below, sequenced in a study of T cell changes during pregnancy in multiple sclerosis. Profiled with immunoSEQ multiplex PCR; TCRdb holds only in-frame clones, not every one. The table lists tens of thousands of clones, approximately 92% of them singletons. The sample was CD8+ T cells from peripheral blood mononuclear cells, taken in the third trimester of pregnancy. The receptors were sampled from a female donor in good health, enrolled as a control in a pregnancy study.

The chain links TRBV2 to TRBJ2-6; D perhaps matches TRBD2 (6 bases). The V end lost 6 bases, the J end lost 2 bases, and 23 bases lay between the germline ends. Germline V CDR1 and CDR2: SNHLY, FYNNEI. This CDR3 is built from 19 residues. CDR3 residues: CASSRRAPPQTTGANVLTF. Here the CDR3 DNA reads TGTGCCAGCAGCAGGAGGGCACCGCCCCAGACTACTGGGGCCAACGTCCTGACTTTC. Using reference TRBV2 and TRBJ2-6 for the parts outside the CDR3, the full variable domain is EPEVTQTPSHQVTQMGQEVILRCVPISNHLYFYWYRQILGQKVEFLVSFYNNEISEKSEIFDDQFSVERPDGSNFTLKIRSTKLEDSAMYFCASSRRAPPQTTGANVLTFGAGSRLTVL.

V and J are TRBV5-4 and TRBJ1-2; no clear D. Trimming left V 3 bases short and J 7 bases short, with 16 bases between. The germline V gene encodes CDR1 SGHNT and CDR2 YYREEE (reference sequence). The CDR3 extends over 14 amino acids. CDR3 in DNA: TGTGCCAGCAGCTCGGCAGCGAACTTTGGTGGCTACACCTTC. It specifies CASSSAANFGGYTF.